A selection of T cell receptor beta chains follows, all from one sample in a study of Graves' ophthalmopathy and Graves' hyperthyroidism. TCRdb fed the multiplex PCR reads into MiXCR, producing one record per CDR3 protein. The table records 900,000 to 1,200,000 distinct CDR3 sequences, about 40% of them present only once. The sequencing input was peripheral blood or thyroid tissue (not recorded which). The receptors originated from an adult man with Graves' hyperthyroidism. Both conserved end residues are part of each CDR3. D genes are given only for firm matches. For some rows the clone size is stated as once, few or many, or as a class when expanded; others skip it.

CDR3: CATSSPDETYGYTF; DNA: TGTGCCACCAGCAGCCCAGACGAAACCTATGGCTACACCTTC; D: -; size: -; J: TRBJ1-2; V: TRBV15
CDR3: CAITEDSSGANVLTF; DNA: TGTGCCATCACCGAGGACAGCTCTGGGGCCAACGTCCTGACTTTC; D: -; size: -; J: TRBJ2-6; V: TRBV10-3
CDR3: CASSNQAVRTPLHF; DNA: TGTGCCAGTAGTAACCAGGCCGTCAGGACACCCCTCCACTTT; D: -; size: many; J: TRBJ1-6; V: TRBV19
CDR3: CSVPRGGGELYF; DNA: TGCAGCGTTCCTCGAGGTGGCGGGGAGCTGTACTTC; D: -; size: -; J: TRBJ2-7; V: TRBV29-1
CDR3: CSSYGRGTGYEQYF; DNA: TGCAGCAGTTACGGCCGGGGAACGGGCTACGAGCAGTACTTC; D: -; size: -; J: TRBJ2-7; V: TRBV29-1
CDR3: CASSTGGSSSYEQYF; DNA: TGTGCCAGCAGTACAGGGGGGTCGAGCTCCTACGAGCAGTACTTC; D: TRBD1; size: few; J: TRBJ2-7; V: TRBV28
CDR3: CASSESRGQAFYEQYF; DNA: TGCGCCAGCAGTGAGTCAAGGGGACAGGCCTTCTACGAGCAGTACTTC; D: TRBD1; size: once; J: TRBJ2-7; V: TRBV10-2
CDR3: CASSPKSGGDTGELFF; DNA: TGTGCCAGCAGCCCAAAGTCGGGGGGGGACACCGGGGAGCTGTTTTTT; D: TRBD2; size: -; J: TRBJ2-2; V: TRBV7-9
CDR3: CASSERFVPGEVF; DNA: TGTGCCAGCAGTGAACGGTTCGTACCGGGGGAAGTCTTC; D: -; size: many; J: TRBJ2-5; V: TRBV6-6
CDR3: CASSLQGEEYNSPLHF; DNA: TGTGCCAGCAGCTTACAAGGCGAGGAATATAATTCACCCCTCCACTTT; D: -; size: few; J: TRBJ1-6; V: TRBV13
CDR3: CATSDRAGGETQYF; DNA: TGTGCCACCAGTGACCGAGCCGGCGGAGAGACCCAGTACTTC; D: -; size: many; J: TRBJ2-5; V: TRBV24-1
CDR3: CASSVEEGRNEQYF; DNA: TGTGCCAGCAGCGTAGAGGAAGGGCGAAACGAGCAGTACTTC; D: -; size: -; J: TRBJ2-7; V: TRBV9
CDR3: CSARGRGPSNEKLFF; DNA: TGCAGTGCTAGAGGGCGGGGGCCGTCGAATGAAAAACTGTTTTTT; D: -; size: many; J: TRBJ1-4; V: TRBV20-1
CDR3: CASSQDPTTGSGYTF; DNA: TGCGCCAGCAGCCAAGATCCCACGACAGGGTCCGGCTACACCTTC; D: TRBD1; size: many; J: TRBJ1-2; V: TRBV4-1
CDR3: CASSIQAVASQPQHF; DNA: TGTGCCAGTAGTATCCAGGCAGTCGCAAGTCAGCCCCAGCATTTT; D: -; size: many; J: TRBJ1-5; V: TRBV19
CDR3: CASSQGGPGRPFF; DNA: TGTGCCAGCAGCCAGGGGGGACCCGGGCGTCCGTTCTTC; D: -; size: -; J: TRBJ2-5; V: TRBV12-3/TRBV12-4
CDR3: CASVSGGRETQYF; DNA: TGTGCCAGCGTTTCCGGCGGGAGAGAGACCCAGTACTTC; D: TRBD2; size: -; J: TRBJ2-5; V: TRBV25-1
CDR3: CSARDPRTGGFETQYF; DNA: TGCAGTGCTAGGGACCCCCGGACAGGGGGTTTCGAGACCCAGTACTTC; D: TRBD1; size: -; J: TRBJ2-5; V: TRBV20-1
CDR3: CASRETGGGGELFF; DNA: TGTGCCAGCAGAGAAACAGGGGGCGGCGGGGAGCTGTTTTTT; D: TRBD1; size: -; J: TRBJ2-2; V: TRBV12-3/TRBV12-4
CDR3: CAISEGRGSDEKLFF; DNA: TGTGCCATCAGTGAAGGAAGGGGGTCAGATGAAAAACTGTTTTTT; D: -; size: many; J: TRBJ1-4; V: TRBV10-3
CDR3: CASSQEKWGPCGYTF; DNA: TGCGCCAGCAGCCAAGAGAAGTGGGGCCCGTGTGGCTACACCTTC; D: -; size: -; J: TRBJ1-2; V: TRBV4-3
CDR3: CASRKPGVVGGYTF; DNA: TGTGCCAGCAGAAAGCCGGGAGTGGTCGGTGGCTACACCTTC; D: -; size: -; J: TRBJ1-2; V: TRBV25-1
CDR3: CASSQDATPVNTEAFF; DNA: TGTGCCAGCAGCCAAGACGCAACACCGGTGAACACTGAAGCTTTCTTT; D: -; size: few; J: TRBJ1-1; V: TRBV5-5
CDR3: CASSPGAGSVYEQYF; DNA: TGTGCCAGCAGCCCAGGAGCGGGAAGCGTCTACGAGCAGTACTTC; D: TRBD2; size: once; J: TRBJ2-7; V: TRBV5-6
CDR3: CASRGGGQNEKLFF; DNA: TGTGCCAGCAGGGGAGGCGGGCAGAATGAAAAACTGTTTTTT; D: -; size: once; J: TRBJ1-4; V: TRBV7-2
CDR3: CASSPHGPYQTEKLFF; DNA: TGTGCCAGCAGTCCCCACGGACCTTATCAAACCGAAAAACTGTTTTTT; D: -; size: -; J: TRBJ1-4; V: TRBV28
CDR3: CASSVQGGNTEAFF; DNA: TGTGCCAGCAGCGTACAGGGGGGAAACACTGAAGCTTTCTTT; D: TRBD1; size: many; J: TRBJ1-1; V: TRBV6-6
CDR3: CASSYGRVNRETQYF; DNA: TGTGCCAGCAGTTACGGCAGGGTGAATAGAGAGACCCAGTACTTC; D: -; size: few; J: TRBJ2-5; V: TRBV6-5
CDR3: CASSLDGQGSVAWSYEQYF; DNA: TGTGCCAGCAGCTTGGACGGACAGGGGTCAGTAGCATGGTCCTACGAGCAGTACTTC; D: TRBD1; size: -; J: TRBJ2-7; V: TRBV5-8
CDR3: CASSADRELDTQYF; DNA: TGTGCCAGCAGCGCAGACAGAGAGCTAGATACGCAGTATTTT; D: -; size: -; J: TRBJ2-3; V: TRBV9
CDR3: CASSPRTQETQYF; DNA: TGTGCCAGCAGTCCCCGGACACAAGAGACCCAGTACTTC; D: -; size: many; J: TRBJ2-5; V: TRBV6-2/TRBV6-3
CDR3: CASSGPGTGHYGYTF; DNA: TGTGCCAGCAGTGGTCCCGGGACAGGGCACTATGGCTACACCTTC; D: TRBD1; size: -; J: TRBJ1-2; V: TRBV25-1
CDR3: CASSGRGREETQYF; DNA: TGTGCCAGCAGCGGGCGGGGCAGGGAAGAGACCCAGTACTTC; D: -; size: many; J: TRBJ2-5; V: TRBV9
CDR3: CAIRPQGNGANVLTF; DNA: TGTGCCATCAGACCACAGGGGAACGGGGCCAACGTCCTGACTTTC; D: TRBD1; size: -; J: TRBJ2-6; V: TRBV10-3
CDR3: CASSMVNPGFKDTQYF; DNA: TGTGCCAGTAGTATGGTTAACCCAGGGTTTAAGGATACGCAGTATTTT; D: -; size: -; J: TRBJ2-3; V: TRBV19
CDR3: CAWRLTGGANYGYTF; DNA: TGTGCCTGGAGACTGACAGGGGGAGCTAACTATGGCTACACCTTC; D: TRBD1; size: -; J: TRBJ1-2; V: TRBV30
CDR3: CASSFSLSGGNTIYF; DNA: TGTGCCAGCAGTTTTTCGCTCTCGGGGGGAAACACCATATATTTT; D: -; size: few; J: TRBJ1-3; V: TRBV28
CDR3: CASSLGTYNYEQYF; DNA: TGCGCCAGCAGCTTGGGGACATACAACTACGAGCAGTACTTC; D: -; size: few; J: TRBJ2-7; V: TRBV5-1
CDR3: CSAREGGSVQPQHF; DNA: TGCAGTGCTAGAGAAGGAGGAAGCGTTCAGCCCCAGCATTTT; D: -; size: -; J: TRBJ1-5; V: TRBV20-1
CDR3: CSARQENQPQHF; DNA: TGCAGTGCAAGGCAGGAGAATCAGCCCCAGCATTTT; D: -; size: -; J: TRBJ1-5; V: TRBV20-1
CDR3: CASSWEGFANTEAFF; DNA: TGTGCCAGCAGCTGGGAGGGGTTCGCGAACACTGAAGCTTTCTTT; D: -; size: many; J: TRBJ1-1; V: TRBV7-2
CDR3: CASRKILGQEKLFF; DNA: TGTGCCAGCAGAAAAATACTGGGACAGGAAAAACTGTTTTTT; D: TRBD1; size: -; J: TRBJ1-4; V: TRBV6-5
CDR3: CSARDQSSGGYSNQPQHF; DNA: TGCAGTGCTAGAGATCAGTCTAGCGGGGGGTATAGCAATCAGCCCCAGCATTTT; D: -; size: -; J: TRBJ1-5; V: TRBV20-1
CDR3: CASMGLAGFSYEQYF; DNA: TGTGCCAGCATGGGGCTAGCGGGATTCTCCTACGAGCAGTACTTC; D: TRBD2; size: many; J: TRBJ2-7; V: TRBV25-1
CDR3: CATSDSLLRDGYTF; DNA: TGTGCCACCAGTGACTCCCTCCTACGTGATGGCTACACCTTC; D: -; size: -; J: TRBJ1-2; V: TRBV24-1
CDR3: CAVAGGGTGELFF; DNA: TGTGCGGTAGCGGGAGGAGGCACCGGGGAGCTGTTTTTT; D: TRBD2; size: -; J: TRBJ2-2; V: TRBV24-1
CDR3: CATSGGTGFYEQYF; DNA: TGTGCCACCAGCGGCGGGACAGGGTTTTACGAGCAGTACTTC; D: TRBD1; size: -; J: TRBJ2-7; V: TRBV15
CDR3: CSFGRGADEQYF; DNA: TGCAGCTTTGGGCGGGGCGCGGACGAGCAGTACTTC; D: -; size: -; J: TRBJ2-7; V: TRBV29-1
CDR3: CASMDRDGGYTF; DNA: TGTGCCAGCATGGACAGAGATGGGGGCTACACCTTC; D: -; size: -; J: TRBJ1-2; V: TRBV25-1
CDR3: CASSEVLGPGYEQYF; DNA: TGTGCCAGCAGTGAAGTGCTAGGGCCAGGATACGAGCAGTACTTC; D: -; size: -; J: TRBJ2-7; V: TRBV10-3
CDR3: CASSYQGGLYGYTF; DNA: TGTGCCAGCAGTTATCAGGGAGGTCTCTATGGCTACACCTTC; D: -; size: -; J: TRBJ1-2; V: TRBV6-5
CDR3: CASSTGQFSETQYF; DNA: TGCGCCAGCAGCACCGGACAGTTCTCGGAGACCCAGTACTTC; D: -; size: few; J: TRBJ2-5; V: TRBV19
CDR3: CASSLDRKGAGGLEAFF; DNA: TGTGCCAGCAGCTTAGATCGTAAGGGCGCAGGGGGGTTGGAAGCTTTCTTT; D: TRBD1; size: -; J: TRBJ1-1; V: TRBV7-2
CDR3: CASSLSREAGELFF; DNA: TGTGCGTCGAGCCTCAGTCGGGAGGCCGGGGAGCTGTTTTTT; D: TRBD2; size: many; J: TRBJ2-2; V: TRBV7-2
CDR3: CASSWDSF; DNA: TGCGCCAGCAGCTGGGACAGTTTT; D: TRBD1; size: -; J: TRBJ1-4; V: TRBV5-1
CDR3: CASSRGENNSPLHF; DNA: TGTGCCAGCAGCCGCGGGGAAAATAATTCACCCCTCCACTTT; D: -; size: -; J: TRBJ1-6; V: TRBV5-5